A selection of T cell receptor beta chains follows, all from one sample in a study of blood T cell repertoires in COVID-19. Profiled with immunoSEQ multiplex PCR; TCRdb holds only in-frame clones, not every one. The table shows about 27,000 clones, with around 90% occurring only once. The specimen sequenced was peripheral blood. These receptors originate from a man aged 65 to 79 with active COVID-19. Both conserved end residues are part of each CDR3.

j_call v_call cdr3_aa
TRBJ2-1 TRBV11-2 CASSLTGRYNEQFF
TRBJ2-7 TRBV11-3 CASSPVTGVEQYF
TRBJ2-2 TRBV24-1 CATETGSNTGELFF
TRBJ2-3 TRBV24-1 CATSDLAGFSTDTQYF
TRBJ1-1 TRBV3-1/TRBV3-2 CASSPRVNTEAFF
TRBJ2-1 TRBV24-1 CATSDPRTGLAANEQFF
TRBJ1-1 TRBV4-2 CASSQVGGGNTEAFF
TRBJ2-1 TRBV27 CASSPRASGGEVNEQFF
TRBJ1-4 TRBV6-2/TRBV6-3 CASSYRGQSEKLFF
TRBJ1-6 TRBV2 CASGVVGGSNYSPLHF
TRBJ1-5 TRBV30 CAWSVQDNQPQHF
TRBJ1-5 TRBV15 CATSREAGLNQPQHF
TRBJ1-1 TRBV6-2/TRBV6-3 CASSYSQGAWTEAFF
TRBJ2-3 TRBV4-1 CASSQDRQGGTDTQYF
TRBJ1-1 TRBV5-3 CARSPGQGGPNTEAFF
TRBJ2-1 TRBV20-1 CSASWTLSSYNEQFF
TRBJ2-5 TRBV19 CASSNGREETQYF
TRBJ1-4 TRBV9 CASSDGQGKNEKLFF
TRBJ1-5 TRBV4-3 CASSQRVGANFNQPQHF
TRBJ1-1 TRBV9 CASSPRQYVNTEAFF
TRBJ1-1 TRBV14 CASSQDLSPDTEAFF
TRBJ2-1 TRBV9 CASSVEQPNEQFF
TRBJ1-3 TRBV18 CASSPGQGSGNTIYF
TRBJ2-5 TRBV14 CASSQEREGLGYQETQYF
TRBJ2-7 TRBV28 CASSPPLGVGQYF
TRBJ2-7 TRBV4-1 CASSPRTSGVYEQYF
TRBJ1-3 TRBV7-9 CASSSPPLGGGRRNTIYF
TRBJ2-6 TRBV18 CASSPEAPKQGSSGANVLTF
TRBJ2-3 TRBV6-2/TRBV6-3 CASSYTLAGYKTQGLKQYF
TRBJ1-1 TRBV12-3/TRBV12-4 CASKQTGGAFF
TRBJ2-1 TRBV4-1 CASSRRQGVDEQFF
TRBJ1-2 TRBV4-3 CASSQSYAANYGYTF
TRBJ2-1 TRBV5-6 CASSPRTGYRNEQFF
TRBJ2-7 TRBV7-2 CASSLGGSGGTYEQYF
TRBJ2-3 TRBV25-1 CASMVDFTDTQYF
TRBJ1-2 TRBV2 CASSPQNYGYTF
TRBJ2-7 TRBV18 CASSPGTSGDPYEQYF
TRBJ2-1 TRBV12-3/TRBV12-4 CASMGTAYNEQFF
TRBJ2-1 TRBV15 CATSRGRGSYNEQFF
TRBJ2-3 TRBV7-3 CASSLSLGVADTQYF
TRBJ1-5 TRBV7-2 CASSGARGGNQPQHF
TRBJ1-1 TRBV30 CASNRRPANTEAFF
TRBJ2-7 TRBV29-1 CSVGRDRGNPYEQYF
TRBJ1-1 TRBV3-1/TRBV3-2 CASSHFEGGTAFF